The rows below give T cell receptor beta chains drawn from one sample of a study of blood T cell repertoires in COVID-19. The protocol was immunoSEQ multiplex PCR, while the TCRdb copy is restricted to in-frame clones and leaves out a portion. The sample lists 140,000 or so clones; approximately 85% were seen once. The sample comprised PBMCs or T cells enriched from blood (not recorded which). Every receptor here comes from a woman aged 45-59 years with acute COVID-19. Both conserved end residues are trimmed from each CDR3. The D gene is left open where the match is weak.

ATSAGQGYGYT	TRBD1	TRBV24-1
ASRATGTGGGYT	TRBD1	TRBV2
ASSQFLAGASYEQY	TRBD2	TRBV4-1
ASSPPAGSYYGYT	NA	TRBV18
ASSVAGNQETQY	NA	TRBV9
ASSTPETNTDTQY	NA	TRBV6-2/TRBV6-3
ASSFSRNQPQH	NA	TRBV12-3/TRBV12-4
ASSLEDSGEKLF	NA	TRBV11-3
AANRVDEKLF	NA	TRBV2
ASSRQGMWETQY	TRBD1	TRBV9
ASSQSWLQETQY	NA	TRBV23-1
ASSREPTGPYEQY	TRBD1	TRBV16
ASSFRQGMDEQY	TRBD1	TRBV27
AWRTGNSGNTIY	NA	TRBV30
ASSQARNQGQF	NA	TRBV14
ASSFGVGSEKLF	NA	TRBV5-1
ASSYYVGTGSYEQY	TRBD1	TRBV6-5
ASSLAADQPQH	NA	TRBV7-9
ASSYTKLGGTQY	NA	TRBV6-6
ASSRQGAHQETQY	NA	TRBV21-1
ASTPRIQSYEQF	NA	TRBV11-2
ASSLAGGSYEQY	TRBD2	TRBV5-6
ASSFPRGRDYGYT	NA	TRBV7-9
ASNIDGRAKDSPLH	NA	TRBV5-5
ASGSNTGTGGPRRNSPLH	TRBD1	TRBV12-5
SASFSGGIDTQY	NA	TRBV20-1
AWGTGETQY	NA	TRBV30
AWSVQGGNQPQH	NA	TRBV30
AWSTSTDTQY	NA	TRBV30
ASSLIFGAGDEQY	NA	TRBV5-1
ASSLGRQGEQY	NA	TRBV5-6
ASSLRGQGGTEAF	TRBD1	TRBV25-1
ASQRLAGGTGELF	TRBD2	TRBV6-4
ASSLTGYNSPLH	NA	TRBV7-2
ASSQAGERYNEQF	TRBD2	TRBV7-9
ASSWVAGGAPAEAF	TRBD1	TRBV27
ASSPRKTQTYNEQF	NA	TRBV18
ATSRDVVRQGGRTGELF	NA	TRBV15
AVNREPNEKLF	NA	TRBV30
ASSIRTSVISNTGELF	TRBD2	TRBV7-8
ASSADSYTDTQY	NA	TRBV9
ASSGRGNTEAF	NA	TRBV7-2
ASSQTGSGETQY	NA	TRBV4-1
ASSQVGTSTFYNEQF	TRBD2	TRBV14
ATSRGGTGGGEQY	TRBD1	TRBV15
ATSDAGTSPYEQY	TRBD2	TRBV24-1
ASSLWHAANQPQH	NA	TRBV5-6
ASSLDRTSGSLGEQF	TRBD2	TRBV11-2
ASRPQRQGAEKLF	TRBD1	TRBV2
ASSNSVLSDNEQF	NA	TRBV25-1
ASSVGLAGYNEQF	TRBD2	TRBV9
ASSEAAWSYEQY	NA	TRBV9
ASSPHGQGEAF	TRBD1	TRBV3-1/TRBV3-2
ASSLGRAAGELF	NA	TRBV5-1
ASSLVGTDTQY	NA	TRBV7-6